One sample yielded the 9 T cell receptor beta chains listed below, sequenced in a study of T cells in Graves' hyperthyroidism and ophthalmopathy. TCR beta CDR3 regions were amplified from RNA. First-round RT-PCR with HTBI primers amplified the TCR CDR3 region. One entry per CDR3 protein, called by TCRdb with MiXCR from the multiplex PCR reads. The data show around 350,000 distinct CDR3 sequences, around 15% seen once. Specimen: blood. The receptor set was obtained from a woman in her 30s with Graves' ophthalmopathy.

This clonotype was observed at least ten times. The rearrangement uses TRBV3-1 and TRBJ2-3; 7 bases are a match to TRBD2. V was clipped by 2 bases and J by 0 bases; unmatched bases: 5. The length of the CDR3 is 16 residues. The germline gives CDR1 LGHDT, CDR2 YNNKEL (reference sequence). CDR3 sequence reads: CASSQLRGVSTDTQYF. CDR3 nucleotides: TGTGCCAGCAGCCAATTACGGGGGGTTAGCACAGATACGCAGTATTTT.

The chain combines TRBV6-4 with TRBJ2-1; D not resolved. This CDR3 is built from 14 residues. Germline values: CDR1 MRHNA, CDR2 SNTAGT. The V end lost 4 bases, the J end lost 3 bases, and 10 bases lay between the germline ends. CDR3: CASSVPSGYNEQFF. DNA for the CDR3: TGTGCCAGCAGTGTCCCCAGTGGCTACAATGAGCAGTTCTTC.

This clonotype occurred once. A much larger clone sits a single nucleotide away, making a read error possible. The J gene is TRBJ1-2, the V gene TRBV7-2, with TRBD1 as a possible D gene (6 bases). The CDR3 runs 14 residues. The V gene's germline CDR1 is SGHTA and CDR2 FQGNSA. The CDR3: CASSLGRGAVGHTF. The DNA for the CDR3 is TGTGCCAGCAGCTTAGGGCGGGGGGCTGTTGGCCACACCTTC. Based on the CDR3 plus reference TRBV7-2 and TRBJ1-2, the full variable domain is GAGVSQSPSNKVTEKGKDVELRCDPISGHTALYWYRQSLGQGLEFLIYFQGNSAPDKSGLPSDRFSAERTGGSVSTLTIQRTQQEDSAVYLCASSLGRGAVGHTFGSGTRLTVV.

A few counts support this clonotype. The chain uses TRBV2 and TRBJ2-7; D uncertain. In germline, CDR1 is SNHLY, CDR2 FYNNEI. V was shortened by 6 bases and J by 0 bases, with 12 bases between the two germline ends. CDR3 length: 14 amino acids. CDR3 sequence: CASRLQGTSYEQYF. CDR3 sequence (DNA): TGTGCCAGCAGGCTACAAGGAACCTCCTACGAGCAGTACTTC.

This chain links TRBV14 with TRBJ2-1; D is ambiguous. The germline V and J ends were trimmed by 3 bases and 8 bases, with 11 bases remaining between them. CDR1 SGHDN and CDR2 FVKESK come from the germline V gene. This CDR3 spans 13 amino acids. The CDR3: CASSHIGGHEQFF. DNA for the CDR3: TGTGCCAGCAGCCATATCGGCGGTCATGAGCAGTTCTTC.

This chain connects TRBV20-1 to TRBJ2-7; 8 nucleotides line up with TRBD1. CDR1 DFQATT and CDR2 SNEGSKA come from the germline V gene (reference sequence). The CDR3 is 13 residues long. The V and J ends lost 6 bases and 2 bases, in that order; junction bases with no gene match: 6. The CDR3 DNA reads TGCAGTGCCCTGGGGACAGGTCCCTACGAGCAGTACTTC. Translating it yields CSALGTGPYEQYF.

Many counts were recorded for this clonotype. The chain has TRBV5-1 and TRBJ1-1, with D possibly being TRBD1 (6 bases). The CDR3 runs to 17 residues. Trimming stripped 4 bases from V and 1 base from J, with 20 bases between. CDR1 is SGHRS and CDR2 is YFSETQ in the germline V gene. Written as DNA, the CDR3 is TGCGCCAGCAGCCCAACCTCGGGGGGCCGGGCGAACACTGAAGCTTTCTTT. This gives the protein CASSPTSGGRANTEAFF.

This clonotype was seen only a few times. The V gene is TRBV7-3, the J gene TRBJ2-7; a weak D match, TRBD2 (6 bases). V lost 0 bases and J 3 bases, leaving 12 bases between the germline ends. CDR1 SGHTA and CDR2 FQGTGA come from the germline V gene. The CDR3 totals 15 residues. Here the CDR3 reads CASSLTFGLLYEQYF. Here the CDR3 DNA reads TGTGCCAGCAGCTTAACGTTCGGACTACTCTACGAGCAGTACTTC.

This clonotype was recorded at least ten times. The chain is built from TRBV6-1 and TRBJ2-7, with D tentatively TRBD1 (5 bases). The ends were cut back, 5 bases at V and 5 bases at J, with 19 bases in the middle. CDR3 length equals 15 residues. Per germline, CDR1 MNHNS and CDR2 SASEGT. CDR3 loop: CASSPTWARANEQYF. The CDR3 nucleotides are TGTGCCAGCAGTCCTACCTGGGCCAGGGCGAACGAGCAGTACTTC.